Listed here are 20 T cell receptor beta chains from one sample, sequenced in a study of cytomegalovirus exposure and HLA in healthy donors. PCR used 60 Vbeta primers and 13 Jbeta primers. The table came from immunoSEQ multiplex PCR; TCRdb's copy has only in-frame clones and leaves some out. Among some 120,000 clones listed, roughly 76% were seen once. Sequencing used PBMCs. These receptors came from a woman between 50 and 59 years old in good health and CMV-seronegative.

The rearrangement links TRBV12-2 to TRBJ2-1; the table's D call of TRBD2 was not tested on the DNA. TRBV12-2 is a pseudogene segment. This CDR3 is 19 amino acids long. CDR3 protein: CASRLVWLAGRVGTNEQFF. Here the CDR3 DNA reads TGTGCAAGTCGCTTAGTTTGGCTAGCGGGACGTGTCGGAACCAATGAGCAGTTCTTC.

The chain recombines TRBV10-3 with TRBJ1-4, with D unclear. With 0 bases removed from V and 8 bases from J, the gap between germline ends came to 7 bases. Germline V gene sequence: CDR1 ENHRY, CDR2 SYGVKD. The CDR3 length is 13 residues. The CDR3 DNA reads TGTGCCATCAGTGAGTCTGAGGCCGAAAAACTGTTTTTT. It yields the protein CAISESEAEKLFF.

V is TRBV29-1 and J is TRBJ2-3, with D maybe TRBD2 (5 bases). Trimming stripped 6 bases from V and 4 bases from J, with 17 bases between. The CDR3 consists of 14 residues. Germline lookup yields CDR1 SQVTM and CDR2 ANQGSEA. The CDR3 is CSVGLALLPDTQYF. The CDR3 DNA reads TGCAGCGTGGGTCTAGCCCTCCTCCCAGATACGCAGTATTTT.

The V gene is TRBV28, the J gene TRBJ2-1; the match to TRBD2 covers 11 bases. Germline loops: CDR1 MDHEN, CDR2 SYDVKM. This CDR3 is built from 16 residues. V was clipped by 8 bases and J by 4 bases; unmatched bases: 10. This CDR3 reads CASAAGGLAVYNEQFF. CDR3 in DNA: TGTGCCAGCGCAGCTGGGGGACTAGCGGTGTACAATGAGCAGTTCTTC.

In nucleotides, the CDR3 is TGCGCCAGCAGCTTGGAAGGGACTACTGAGCAGTTCTTC. Translation gives CASSLEGTTEQFF. The chain is built from TRBV5-1 and TRBJ2-1; TRBD2 matches at 7 bases. V was pared by 0 bases and J by 9 bases, with 3 bases of the junction left unmatched. The CDR3 length is 13 residues. The germline V gene encodes CDR1 SGHRS and CDR2 YFSETQ.

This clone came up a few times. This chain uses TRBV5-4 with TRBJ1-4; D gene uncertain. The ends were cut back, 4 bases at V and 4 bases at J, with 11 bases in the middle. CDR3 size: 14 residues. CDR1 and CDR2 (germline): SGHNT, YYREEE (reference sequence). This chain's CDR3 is CASSVTYSNEKLFF. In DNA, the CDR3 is TGTGCCAGCAGCGTTACTTACAGTAATGAAAAACTGTTTTTT.

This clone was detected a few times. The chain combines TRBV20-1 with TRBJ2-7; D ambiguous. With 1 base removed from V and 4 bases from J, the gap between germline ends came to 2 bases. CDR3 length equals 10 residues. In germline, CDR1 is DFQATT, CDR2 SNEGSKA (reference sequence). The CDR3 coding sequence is TGCAGTGCTAGAGCTTACGAGCAGTACTTC. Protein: CSARAYEQYF.

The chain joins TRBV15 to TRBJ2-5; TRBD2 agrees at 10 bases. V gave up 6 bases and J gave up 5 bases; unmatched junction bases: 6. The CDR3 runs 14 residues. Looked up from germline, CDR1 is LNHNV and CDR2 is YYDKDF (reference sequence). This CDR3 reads CATSGISGRETQYF. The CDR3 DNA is TGTGCCACCAGTGGAATTAGCGGGAGGGAGACCCAGTACTTC.

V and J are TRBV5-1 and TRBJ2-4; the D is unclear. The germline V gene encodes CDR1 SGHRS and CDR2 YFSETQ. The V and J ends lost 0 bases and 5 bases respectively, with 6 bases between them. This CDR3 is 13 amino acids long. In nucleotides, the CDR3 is TGCGCCAGCAGCTTGGCAACGGAAAACATTCAGTACTTC. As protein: CASSLATENIQYF.

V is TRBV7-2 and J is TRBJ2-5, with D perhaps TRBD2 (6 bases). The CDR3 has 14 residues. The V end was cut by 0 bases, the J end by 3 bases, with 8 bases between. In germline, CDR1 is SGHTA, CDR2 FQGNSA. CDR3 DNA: TGTGCCAGCAGCTTAGCGAGGAGGGAAGAGACCCAGTACTTC. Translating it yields CASSLARREETQYF.

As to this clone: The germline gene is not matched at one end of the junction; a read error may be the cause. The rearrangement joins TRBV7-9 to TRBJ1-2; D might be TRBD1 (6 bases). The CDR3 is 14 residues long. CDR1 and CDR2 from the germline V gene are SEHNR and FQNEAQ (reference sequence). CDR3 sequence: CSSSAQGKNYGYTF. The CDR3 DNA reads TGTTCCAGCAGCGCACAGGGCAAGAACTATGGCTACACCTTC.

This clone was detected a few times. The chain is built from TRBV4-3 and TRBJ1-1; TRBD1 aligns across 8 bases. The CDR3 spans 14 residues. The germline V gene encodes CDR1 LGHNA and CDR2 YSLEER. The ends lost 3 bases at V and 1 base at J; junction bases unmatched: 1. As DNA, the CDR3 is TGCGCCAGCAGCCATGGGACAGGGAACACTGAAGCTTTCTTT. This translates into CASSHGTGNTEAFF.

The CDR3 bases are TGTGCCAGCAGCCAGGGAGGAGTGCAAGAGACCCAGTACTTC. Translating gives CASSQGGVQETQYF. The chain employs TRBV28 and TRBJ2-5; D is possibly TRBD2 (6 bases). The V gene's germline CDR1 is MDHEN and CDR2 SYDVKM. Deletions cut 6 bases from V and 2 bases from J, with 13 bases between. The CDR3 sequence is 14 residues long. The variable domain in full, completed from reference TRBV28 and TRBJ2-5, reads DVKVTQSSRYLVKRTGEKVFLECVQDMDHENMFWYRQDPGLGLRLIYFSYDVKMKEKGDIPEGYSVSREKKERFSLILESASTNQTSMYLCASSQGGVQETQYFGPGTRLLVL.

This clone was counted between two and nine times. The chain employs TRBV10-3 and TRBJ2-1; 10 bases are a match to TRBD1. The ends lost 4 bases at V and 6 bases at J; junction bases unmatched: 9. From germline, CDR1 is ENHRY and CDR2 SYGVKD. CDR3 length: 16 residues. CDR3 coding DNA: TGTGCCATCAGTGGCCAGGGGGACAGGGGATTCAATGAGCAGTTCTTC. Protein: CAISGQGDRGFNEQFF.

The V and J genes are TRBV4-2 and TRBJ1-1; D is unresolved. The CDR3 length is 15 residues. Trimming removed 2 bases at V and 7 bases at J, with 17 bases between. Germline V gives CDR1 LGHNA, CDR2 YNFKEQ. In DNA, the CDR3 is TGTGCCAGCAGCCAAAGCGCGGGCAAGTCCTTTGAAGCTTTCTTT. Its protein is CASSQSAGKSFEAFF.

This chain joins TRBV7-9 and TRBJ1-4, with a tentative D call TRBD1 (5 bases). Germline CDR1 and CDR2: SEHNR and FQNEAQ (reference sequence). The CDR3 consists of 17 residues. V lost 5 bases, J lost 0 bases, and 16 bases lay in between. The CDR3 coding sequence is TGTGCCAGCAGCCCTCGGGAGGGACGGCCAACTAATGAAAAACTGTTTTTT. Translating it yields CASSPREGRPTNEKLFF.

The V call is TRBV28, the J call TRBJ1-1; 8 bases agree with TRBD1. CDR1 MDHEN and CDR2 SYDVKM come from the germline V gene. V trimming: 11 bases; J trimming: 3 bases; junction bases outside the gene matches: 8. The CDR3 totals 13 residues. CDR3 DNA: TGTGCCGGCGCAGGGACAGGAGACACTGAAGCTTTCTTT. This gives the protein CAGAGTGDTEAFF.

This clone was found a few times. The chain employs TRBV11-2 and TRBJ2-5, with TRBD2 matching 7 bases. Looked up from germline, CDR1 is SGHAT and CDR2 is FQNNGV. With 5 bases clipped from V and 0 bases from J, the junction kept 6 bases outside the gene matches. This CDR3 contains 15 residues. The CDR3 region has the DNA TGTGCCAGCAGCCCCCGGGGAGGGTACCAAGAGACCCAGTACTTC. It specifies CASSPRGGYQETQYF. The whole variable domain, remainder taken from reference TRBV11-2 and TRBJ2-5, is EAGVAQSPRYKIIEKRQSVAFWCNPISGHATLYWYQQILGQGPKLLIQFQNNGVVDDSQLPKDRFSAERLKGVDSTLKIQPAKLEDSAVYLCASSPRGGYQETQYFGPGTRLLVL.

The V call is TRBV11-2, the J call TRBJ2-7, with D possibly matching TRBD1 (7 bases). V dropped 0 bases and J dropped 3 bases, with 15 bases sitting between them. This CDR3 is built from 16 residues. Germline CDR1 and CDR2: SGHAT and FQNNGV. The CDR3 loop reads CASSLDSGGGSYEQYF. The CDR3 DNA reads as TGTGCCAGCAGCTTAGACTCCGGAGGGGGCAGCTACGAGCAGTACTTC. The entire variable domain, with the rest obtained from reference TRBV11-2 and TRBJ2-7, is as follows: EAGVAQSPRYKIIEKRQSVAFWCNPISGHATLYWYQQILGQGPKLLIQFQNNGVVDDSQLPKDRFSAERLKGVDSTLKIQPAKLEDSAVYLCASSLDSGGGSYEQYFGPGTRLTVT.

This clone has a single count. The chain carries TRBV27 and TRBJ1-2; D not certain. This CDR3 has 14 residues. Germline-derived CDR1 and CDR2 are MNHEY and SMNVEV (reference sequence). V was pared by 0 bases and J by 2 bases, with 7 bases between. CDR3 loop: CASSLSIENYGYTF. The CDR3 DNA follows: TGTGCCAGCAGTTTATCAATAGAAAACTATGGCTACACCTTC.